This passage covers 27 T cell receptor beta chains from one sample sequenced in a study of blood T cells in healthy people across ages. With a J-beta primer mix and a sample-barcoded 5' primer, a second PCR ran roughly 6 to 11 cycles. TCRdb re-derived calls from the 5' RACE reads in MiXCR, one entry per CDR3 protein. Counted here are around 1,500,000 distinct CDR3 sequences, roughly 30% occurring once; the ten biggest clones make up about 8%. The material sequenced was blood. The receptors come from a woman aged 25 to 39 in good health.

This clonotype has just a few counts. The rearrangement links TRBV9 to TRBJ2-3, with 12 bases lining up with TRBD2. Germline CDR1 and CDR2: SGDLS and YYNGEE. The CDR3 is 17 amino acids. The V gene end was trimmed by 5 bases and the J gene end by 4 bases; junction bases not matched to a gene: 11. The CDR3 here is CASSANPRLAGADTQYF. CDR3 DNA: TGTGCCAGCAGTGCTAACCCGAGACTAGCGGGAGCAGATACGCAGTATTTT.

The chain recombines TRBV5-1 with TRBJ2-7; possibly TRBD1 for D (7 bases). CDR1 SGHRS and CDR2 YFSETQ come from the germline V gene. The ends were cut back, 0 bases at V and 5 bases at J, with 21 bases in the middle. The CDR3 spans 17 residues. Here the CDR3 DNA reads TGCGCCAGCAGCTTGGGGAGGGGTTACAGGGGCGTGAACGAGCAGTACTTC. Protein product: CASSLGRGYRGVNEQYF.

The J gene is TRBJ2-5, the V gene TRBV11-1; 7 bases agree with TRBD1. Trimming took 5 bases from V and 1 from J; bases not matched to a gene: 4. In germline, CDR1 is SGHAT, CDR2 FQDESV (reference sequence). This CDR3 has 14 amino acids. CDR3 sequence (DNA): TGTGCCAGCAGCGTAGACAGGGTCCAAGAGACCCAGTACTTC. Translating it yields CASSVDRVQETQYF.

This clonotype has ten or more counts. The chain couples TRBV29-1 to TRBJ1-5, with TRBD1 as a possible D gene (5 bases). The V end was cut by 5 bases, the J end by 0 bases, with 11 bases between. CDR3 length: 14 residues. Germline assignment: CDR1 SQVTM and CDR2 ANQGSEA. The CDR3 DNA reads as TGCAGCGTTTGCACAGGTACTAGCAATCAGCCCCAGCATTTT. Translated, it gives CSVCTGTSNQPQHF.

The CDR3 sequence is CASSSSIRLALPTSEQYF. The CDR3 bases are TGCGCCAGCAGCTCCTCAATCCGACTAGCGCTCCCGACCAGCGAGCAGTACTTC. This chain connects TRBV5-1 to TRBJ2-7, with TRBD2 matching over 8 bases. This CDR3 spans 18 amino acids. J was trimmed by 6 bases and V by 3 bases; bases with no gene match: 20. The V gene's germline CDR1 is SGHRS and CDR2 YFSETQ.

This sequence joins TRBV30 and TRBJ2-7; a weak D match, TRBD1 (5 bases). The CDR3 loop spans 13 amino acids. Trimming left V 3 bases short and J 2 bases short, with 11 bases between. Germline V CDR1 and CDR2: GTSNPN, SVGIG (reference sequence). CDR3 nucleotides: TGTGCCTGGAGCCTAGGACACGCCTACGAGCAGTACTTC. Its translation: CAWSLGHAYEQYF.

This chain connects TRBV6-5 to TRBJ1-3; 8 nucleotides agree with TRBD1. Unmatched junction bases numbered 5, after V lost 5 bases and J lost 5 bases. The V gene's germline CDR1 is MNHEY and CDR2 SVGAGI. CDR3 length: 14 residues. CDR3 protein: CASSEDRDRNTIYF. The DNA for the CDR3 is TGTGCCAGCAGTGAGGACAGGGATCGAAACACCATATATTTT.

This clonotype was counted at least ten times. The rearrangement links TRBV29-1 to TRBJ2-5, with D possibly being TRBD1 (6 bases). Trimming shortened V by 7 bases and J by 1 base, and 10 bases separated the two germline ends. CDR3 size: 12 residues. Germline loops: CDR1 SQVTM, CDR2 ANQGSEA. Written as DNA, the CDR3 is TGCAGCGCTAAGACAGGCCAAGAGACCCAGTACTTC. It codes for CSAKTGQETQYF.

The genes are TRBV20-1 and TRBJ2-2, with 12 bases fitting TRBD2. The CDR3 is 16 amino acids. Trimming cost V 5 bases and J 5 bases; bases outside gene matches: 9. Germline CDR1 reads DFQATT; CDR2 reads SNEGSKA (reference sequence). The CDR3 loop reads CSARKGLAGGTGELFF. The CDR3 bases are TGCAGTGCTCGGAAGGGACTAGCGGGTGGGACCGGGGAGCTGTTTTTT.

This clonotype was counted only a few times. This chain connects TRBV12-5 to TRBJ2-7; 7 bases line up with TRBD1. After removal of 1 base from V and 5 bases from J, the junction contained 5 bases not matched to a gene. Germline lookup yields CDR1 LGHNT and CDR2 FRNRAP. The CDR3 is 14 amino acids. CDR3 nucleotides: TGTGCTAGTGGTTTGGGACAGGGCTGGGACGAGCAGTACTTC. Translating gives CASGLGQGWDEQYF.

The genes are TRBV9 and TRBJ1-5, with D maybe TRBD1 (6 bases). This CDR3 has 15 residues. The germline V and J ends were trimmed by 4 bases and 2 bases, with 13 bases remaining between them. CDR1 and CDR2 from the germline V gene are SGDLS and YYNGEE. Here the CDR3 DNA reads TGTGCCAGCAGCCGGGGGGCACAGGGCAATCAGCCCCAGCATTTT. This encodes CASSRGAQGNQPQHF.

This clonotype showed up just a few times. The chain joins TRBV3-1 to TRBJ2-1; D possibly uses TRBD1 or TRBD2 (6 bases each). The CDR3 spans 15 residues. From germline, CDR1 is LGHDT and CDR2 YNNKEL (reference sequence). The V gene lost 0 bases and the J gene lost 7 bases, with 13 bases spanning the gap. The CDR3 here is CASSQDTGAPNEQFF. Here the CDR3 DNA reads TGTGCCAGCAGCCAAGATACGGGGGCCCCTAATGAGCAGTTCTTC.

The gene calls are TRBV14 and TRBJ2-7; TRBD1 aligns across 9 bases. V shed 2 bases, J shed 1 base, and the junction held 9 bases outside the gene matches. Germline V gene lookup returns CDR1 SGHDN and CDR2 FVKESK. CDR3 length: 17 amino acids. CDR3 sequence: CASSQLEMDRGSYEQYF. The CDR3 coding sequence is TGTGCCAGCAGCCAATTGGAAATGGACAGGGGATCCTACGAGCAGTACTTC.

This clonotype was detected a few times. The germline gene is not matched at one end of the junction; a read error may be the cause. The V gene is TRBV7-6, the J gene TRBJ2-3; possibly TRBD2 for D (6 bases). Germline CDR1 and CDR2: SGHVS and FNYEAQ. This CDR3 has 15 residues. The CDR3 region has the DNA TGTGCCAGCAGCTCGATCGGGAGTGATGCAGATGCGCAGTATTTT. Translation: CASSSIGSDADAQYF.

This clonotype occurred a few times. This chain connects TRBV27 to TRBJ2-7, with TRBD2 matching 8 bases. CDR1 is MNHEY and CDR2 is SMNVEV in the germline V gene (reference sequence). With 1 base clipped from V and 4 bases from J, the junction kept 6 bases outside the gene matches. The length of the CDR3 is 15 residues. CDR3 coding DNA: TGTGCCAGCAGTTTATACCCGGGAGGGAGATACGAGCAGTACTTC. Amino acids: CASSLYPGGRYEQYF.

The table lists this clonotype with a few counts. The gene calls are TRBV25-1 and TRBJ2-7; TRBD2 is a possible D gene (6 bases). V was pared by 1 base and J by 1 base, with 11 bases between. The CDR3 runs 15 residues. Germline CDR1 and CDR2: MGHDK and SYGVNS. In nucleotides, the CDR3 is TGTGCCAGCAGTGAATGGGGAGGAGGTTCCTACGAGCAGTACTTC. It is translated as CASSEWGGGSYEQYF.

Notes on this clonotype: Being one base from a much bigger clone, this may be a read error. The gene calls are TRBV12-3 or TRBV12-4 and TRBJ2-5; TRBD1 matches 8 bases. The CDR3 is made up of 14 amino acids. The CDR3 sequence: CASTPSRGQETQHF. The CDR3 DNA follows: TGTGCCAGCACCCCGTCCAGGGGGCAAGAGACCCAGCACTTC.

This chain uses TRBV7-9 with TRBJ1-6, with unresolved D. The V gene lost 2 bases and the J gene lost 8 bases, with 13 bases spanning the gap. Germline CDR1 is SEHNR and CDR2 is FQNEAQ (reference sequence). The CDR3 covers 15 residues. The CDR3 loop reads CASSLMGRIYSPLHF. DNA of the CDR3: TGTGCCAGCAGCTTAATGGGAAGAATCTATTCACCCCTCCACTTT.

The V gene is TRBV6-1, the J gene TRBJ1-3; tentatively, D is TRBD1 (5 bases). Germline V CDR1 and CDR2: MNHNS, SASEGT. V lost 8 bases and J lost 0, with 14 bases in between. This CDR3 has 15 amino acids. The CDR3 DNA is TGTGCCAGCCGAAGCTCTAGGGGCTCTGGAAACACCATATATTTT. Protein sequence: CASRSSRGSGNTIYF.

This clonotype came up a few times. The V and J genes are TRBV7-9 and TRBJ2-3; 7 bases are shared with TRBD2. The CDR3 has 15 residues. CDR1 SEHNR and CDR2 FQNEAQ come from the germline V gene (reference sequence). V lost 4 bases, J lost 0 bases, and 4 bases stayed unmatched. CDR3 residues: CASSYLSGSTDTQYF. The CDR3 DNA reads TGTGCCAGCAGCTACCTTAGCGGGAGCACAGATACGCAGTATTTT.

Turning to this clonotype: Germline and junction disagree at one end, which may indicate a read error. The chain uses TRBV18 and TRBJ2-7; 7 nucleotides agree with TRBD1. Per germline, CDR1 KGHSH and CDR2 LQKENI. The CDR3 runs 13 residues. The CDR3 reads CASHDRASYERYF. For the CDR3, the DNA is TGTGCCAGCCACGACAGGGCCAGCTACGAGCGGTACTTC.

This chain links TRBV30 with TRBJ2-1; TRBD2 might be the D (5 bases). CDR3 length: 14 amino acids. Between the trimmed V and J ends, which lost 2 bases and 2 bases, there was a span of 10 bases. CDR1 and CDR2 (germline): GTSNPN, SVGIG (reference sequence). CDR3 residues: CAWSRTPAYNEQFF. In DNA form, the CDR3 reads TGTGCCTGGAGTCGGACTCCCGCCTACAATGAGCAGTTCTTC.

V is TRBV5-1 and J is TRBJ2-5, with a tentative D call TRBD1 (5 bases). V dropped 1 base and J dropped 5 bases, with 12 bases sitting between them. Germline assignment: CDR1 SGHRS and CDR2 YFSETQ. CDR3 size: 14 residues. Here the CDR3 reads CASSLLGVRETQYF. The DNA for the CDR3 is TGCGCCAGCAGCTTGTTAGGGGTCAGGGAGACCCAGTACTTC.

This clonotype was seen only a few times. The rearrangement links TRBV10-3 to TRBJ1-2; D is ambiguous. Germline V gives CDR1 ENHRY, CDR2 SYGVKD. The CDR3 length is 14 residues. V lost 6 bases, J lost 4 bases, and 15 bases lay in between. The DNA of the CDR3 is TGTGCCATCAGGGAGACGGGCCTAACCTATGGCTACACCTTC. As protein: CAIRETGLTYGYTF.

About this clonotype itself: One junction end does not reproduce the germline sequence, and a read error may be involved. The chain uses TRBV5-1 and TRBJ1-1, with 7 bases matching TRBD1. Germline loops: CDR1 SGHRS, CDR2 YFSETQ. The CDR3 covers 15 residues. The CDR3 bases are TGCGCCAGCAGCTTGTACGGACAGGAGAACACTGAAGTTTTCTTT. Translated: CASSLYGQENTEVFF.

The CDR3 DNA sequence: TGCAGCGTTGCACAAACAGGTAACACTGAAGCTTTCTTT. Its protein product is CSVAQTGNTEAFF. The rearrangement joins TRBV29-1 to TRBJ1-1, with D perhaps matching TRBD1 (5 bases). Between the trimmed V and J ends, which lost 4 bases and 2 bases, there was a span of 11 bases. The CDR3 spans 13 residues. CDR1 SQVTM and CDR2 ANQGSEA come from the germline V gene. The variable domain in full, completed from reference TRBV29-1 and TRBJ1-1, reads SAVISQKPSRDICQRGTSLTIQCQVDSQVTMMFWYRQQPGQSLTLIATANQGSEATYESGFVIDKFPISRPNLTFSTLTVSNMSPEDSSIYLCSVAQTGNTEAFFGQGTRLTVV.

The chain links TRBV2 to TRBJ2-5, with D uncertain. Germline V lookup: CDR1 SNHLY, CDR2 FYNNEI. CDR3 size: 13 residues. V was trimmed by 3 bases and J by 1 base, leaving 6 bases between them. The CDR3 bases are TGTGCCAGCAGTGACTACACCCAAGAGACCCAGTACTTC. Translation: CASSDYTQETQYF. Filled out from reference TRBV2 and TRBJ2-5, the complete variable domain reads EPEVTQTPSHQVTQMGQEVILRCVPISNHLYFYWYRQILGQKVEFLVSFYNNEISEKSEIFDDQFSVERPDGSNFTLKIRSTKLEDSAMYFCASSDYTQETQYFGPGTRLLVL.